This is a list of T cell receptor beta chains from one sample in a study of cytotoxic CD8 clonotypes in ibrutinib-treated CLL. TCRdb's copy holds only in-frame clones and misses some; the assay was immunoSEQ multiplex PCR. The profile shows roughly 180,000 clones, 84% of them singletons. Sequenced here: PBMCs, sampled after 24 months of ibrutinib treatment. The source is a human donor with chronic lymphocytic leukemia. The CDR3 runs from the conserved cysteine through the conserved F or W. A D gene is named only where the DNA matches it firmly. Clone size, where shown, is once, few, many, or a class for clones that have expanded.

D gene: -
V gene: TRBV7-3
clone size: few
J gene: TRBJ1-2
CDR3 length: 14
CDR3 DNA: TGTGCCAGCAGCCCCTTAGTGGGTACAGCCTTACACACCTTC
CDR3 protein: CASSPLVGTALHTF

D gene: -
V gene: TRBV29-1
clone size: -
J gene: TRBJ2-1
CDR3 length: 12
CDR3 DNA: TGCAGCGTTGAATCCGTTTTTAATGAGCAGTTCTTC
CDR3 protein: CSVESVFNEQFF

D gene: -
V gene: TRBV7-9
clone size: -
J gene: TRBJ1-2
CDR3 length: 13
CDR3 DNA: TGTGCCAGCAGCTTAGACGGAAACTATGGCTACACCTTC
CDR3 protein: CASSLDGNYGYTF

D gene: TRBD1
V gene: TRBV19
clone size: -
J gene: TRBJ2-7
CDR3 length: 15
CDR3 DNA: TGTGCCAGTAAAAAGGGACAGGCGAGCTCCTACGAGCAGTACTTC
CDR3 protein: CASKKGQASSYEQYF

D gene: -
V gene: TRBV10-3
clone size: -
J gene: TRBJ2-5
CDR3 length: 15
CDR3 DNA: TGTGCCATCAGTGAGTCGGGACGAAACCAAGAGACCCAGTACTTC
CDR3 protein: CAISESGRNQETQYF

D gene: -
V gene: TRBV29-1
clone size: -
J gene: TRBJ2-7
CDR3 length: 15
CDR3 DNA: TGCAGCGTTGGGGGAATGGAGGGGCTTGCCTACGAGCAGTACTTC
CDR3 protein: CSVGGMEGLAYEQYF

D gene: -
V gene: TRBV18
clone size: few
J gene: TRBJ1-4
CDR3 length: 15
CDR3 DNA: TGTGCCAGCTCACCAACAGGGTCGATGGATGGAAAACTGTTTTTT
CDR3 protein: CASSPTGSMDGKLFF

D gene: TRBD2
V gene: TRBV30
clone size: -
J gene: TRBJ2-1
CDR3 length: 15
CDR3 DNA: TGTGCCTGGACTAGCGGGGGGGCCGGGGGCAATGAGCAGTTCTTC
CDR3 protein: CAWTSGGAGGNEQFF

D gene: -
V gene: TRBV5-1
clone size: -
J gene: TRBJ2-7
CDR3 length: 12
CDR3 DNA: TGCGCCAGCAGCCCTCAGGGAATCGAGCAGTACTTC
CDR3 protein: CASSPQGIEQYF

D gene: -
V gene: TRBV19
clone size: -
J gene: TRBJ1-1
CDR3 length: 16
CDR3 DNA: TGTGCCAGTAGCCCCTGGGTAGGCACCCTGGGAACTGAAGCTTTCTTT
CDR3 protein: CASSPWVGTLGTEAFF

D gene: -
V gene: TRBV7-2
clone size: once
J gene: TRBJ1-1
CDR3 length: 12
CDR3 DNA: TGTGCCAGCAGCTTACTCGGACTGGGGGCTTTCTTT
CDR3 protein: CASSLLGLGAFF

D gene: -
V gene: TRBV7-2
clone size: few
J gene: TRBJ1-2
CDR3 length: 15
CDR3 DNA: TGTGCCAGCAGCTTAGGAGGACTAAACTCCTATGGCTACACCTTC
CDR3 protein: CASSLGGLNSYGYTF

D gene: -
V gene: TRBV30
clone size: -
J gene: TRBJ1-1
CDR3 length: 12
CDR3 DNA: TGTGCCTCGTCGAGGCTTCACACTGAAGCTTTCTTT
CDR3 protein: CASSRLHTEAFF

D gene: -
V gene: TRBV9
clone size: -
J gene: TRBJ1-4
CDR3 length: 16
CDR3 DNA: TGTGCCAGCAGCGTAGTCCCGGGGGGGGTTGGCGAAAAACTGTTTTTT
CDR3 protein: CASSVVPGGVGEKLFF

D gene: -
V gene: TRBV5-1
clone size: few
J gene: TRBJ1-1
CDR3 length: 16
CDR3 DNA: TGCGCCAGCAGCTTGGCCCGGGGGGCTACGAACACTGAAGCTTTCTTT
CDR3 protein: CASSLARGATNTEAFF

D gene: -
V gene: TRBV7-9
clone size: -
J gene: TRBJ2-5
CDR3 length: 16
CDR3 DNA: TGTGCCAGCTCTTTTGGGGGGGGCCTTAGGCAAGAGACCCAGTACTTC
CDR3 protein: CASSFGGGLRQETQYF

D gene: TRBD1
V gene: TRBV14
clone size: -
J gene: TRBJ2-5
CDR3 length: 15
CDR3 DNA: TGTGCCAGCAGCCGAGGACAGGTTATCCAAGAGACCCAGTACTTC
CDR3 protein: CASSRGQVIQETQYF

D gene: -
V gene: TRBV27
clone size: once
J gene: TRBJ1-5
CDR3 length: 13
CDR3 DNA: TGTGCCAGCAGTCCCAATTCCATAGAGCCCCAGCATTTT
CDR3 protein: CASSPNSIEPQHF

D gene: -
V gene: TRBV25-1
clone size: -
J gene: TRBJ2-3
CDR3 length: 14
CDR3 DNA: TGTGCCAGCAGTGAAGGGGTCGGGGGAGATACGCAGTATTTT
CDR3 protein: CASSEGVGGDTQYF

D gene: -
V gene: TRBV5-6
clone size: few
J gene: TRBJ2-1
CDR3 length: 12
CDR3 DNA: TGTGCCAGCCATCCCCGGAACAATGAGCAGTTCTTC
CDR3 protein: CASHPRNNEQFF

D gene: TRBD1
V gene: TRBV11-2
clone size: -
J gene: TRBJ2-5
CDR3 length: 14
CDR3 DNA: TGTGCCAGCAGCTCGGACAGGGGTGGGGAGACCCAGTACTTC
CDR3 protein: CASSSDRGGETQYF

D gene: TRBD1
V gene: TRBV2
clone size: -
J gene: TRBJ1-1
CDR3 length: 13
CDR3 DNA: TGTGCCACCGACCGACAGGGTCGGACTGAAGCTTTCTTT
CDR3 protein: CATDRQGRTEAFF

D gene: TRBD1
V gene: TRBV2
clone size: -
J gene: TRBJ1-5
CDR3 length: 15
CDR3 DNA: TGTGCCAGCAACAAACAGGGGGTTAGCAATCAGCCCCAGCATTTT
CDR3 protein: CASNKQGVSNQPQHF

D gene: -
V gene: TRBV7-8
clone size: -
J gene: TRBJ1-5
CDR3 length: 15
CDR3 DNA: TGTGCCAGCAGCTTAGAAGGGGGGGCGGCTAGGGCCCAGCATTTT
CDR3 protein: CASSLEGGAARAQHF

D gene: -
V gene: TRBV4-1
clone size: few
J gene: TRBJ1-1
CDR3 length: 15
CDR3 DNA: TGCGCCAGCAGCCGGGTCCCTAGGGGAGACACTGAAGCTTTCTTT
CDR3 protein: CASSRVPRGDTEAFF

D gene: -
V gene: TRBV9
clone size: -
J gene: TRBJ2-7
CDR3 length: 16
CDR3 DNA: TGTGCCAGCAGCGTAGCTCCAGGGCAGGCCCTCTACGAGCAGTACTTC
CDR3 protein: CASSVAPGQALYEQYF

D gene: -
V gene: TRBV7-2
clone size: -
J gene: TRBJ2-1
CDR3 length: 12
CDR3 DNA: TGTGCCAGCAGCACACTAAGCCGTCAGCAGTTCTTC
CDR3 protein: CASSTLSRQQFF

D gene: TRBD2
V gene: TRBV7-9
clone size: -
J gene: TRBJ2-7
CDR3 length: 14
CDR3 DNA: TGTGCCAGCAGCTTACTAGCGGGAGTTTACGAGCAGTACTTC
CDR3 protein: CASSLLAGVYEQYF